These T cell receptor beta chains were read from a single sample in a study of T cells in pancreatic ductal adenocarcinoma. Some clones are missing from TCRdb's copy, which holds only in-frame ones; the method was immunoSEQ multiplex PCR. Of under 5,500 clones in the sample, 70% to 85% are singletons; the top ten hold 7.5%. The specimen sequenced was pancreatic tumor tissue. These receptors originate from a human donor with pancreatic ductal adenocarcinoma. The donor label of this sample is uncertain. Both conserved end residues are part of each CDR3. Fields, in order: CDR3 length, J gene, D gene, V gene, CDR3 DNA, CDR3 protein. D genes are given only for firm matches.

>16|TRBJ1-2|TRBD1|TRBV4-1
TGCGCCAGCAGCCAAGCCGGGACAGGATATAACTATGGCTACACCTTC
CASSQAGTGYNYGYTF
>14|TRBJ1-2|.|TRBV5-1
TGCGCCAGCACCCCGCTGTCTACTAACTATGGCTACACCTTC
CASTPLSTNYGYTF
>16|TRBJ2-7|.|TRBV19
TGTGCCAGTAGTGCTCGGGAATCTGTCGTGTGGTACGAGCAGTACTTC
CASSARESVVWYEQYF
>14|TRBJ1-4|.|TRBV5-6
TGTGCCAGCAGCTTGGCCGGGTTAAGGGGAAAACTGTTTTTT
CASSLAGLRGKLFF
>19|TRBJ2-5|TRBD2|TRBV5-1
TGCGCCAGCAGCGCAGGACTAGCGGGGGGGCCAGGGTACCAAGAGACCCAGTACTTC
CASSAGLAGGPGYQETQYF
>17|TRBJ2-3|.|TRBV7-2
TGTGCCAGCAGCTTAGTTCCGGGCCGCGGACCCACAGATACGCAGTATTTT
CASSLVPGRGPTDTQYF
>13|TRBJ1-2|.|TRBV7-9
TGTGCCAGCAGCCGGGTGGGGACACATGGCTACACCTTC
CASSRVGTHGYTF
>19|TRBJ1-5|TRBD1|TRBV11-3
TGTGCCAGCAGCCGTGAGGCGACAGGGGGCTTCTATAGCAATCAGCCCCAGCATTTT
CASSREATGGFYSNQPQHF
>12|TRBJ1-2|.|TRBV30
TGTGCCTGGAGTGTGGGAGGGGTTGGCTACACCTTC
CAWSVGGVGYTF
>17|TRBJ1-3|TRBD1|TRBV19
TGTGCCAGTAGCTCCCGAGGACAGGGCCTTTCGGGAAACACCATATATTTT
CASSSRGQGLSGNTIYF